The clone carrying this TCR beta chain appeared many times. Its matching antigen is unknown. Germline assignment: CDR1 LNHNV and CDR2 YYDKDF (reference sequence). V shed 4 bases and J shed 3 bases, with 13 bases lying between them. The CDR3 covers 15 residues. Sequencing used immunoSEQ multiplex PCR; TCRdb keeps in-frame clones, though not all of them. The sample comprises roughly 110,000 clones, about 90% of which are singletons, and approximately 8.9% rests with the top ten. This entry is derived from a study of T cell responses to AZD1222 COVID-19 vaccine. Study results and caveats: Unmutated variant regions are reportedly the target of nearly half of TCRs that are spike-specific. Donors were mostly white British, more females; clonal diversity possibly underestimated.

The rearrangement joins TRBV15 to TRBJ1-5; D is unclear. The receptor was derived from an adult who received the AZD1222 COVID-19 vaccine. Specimen: peripheral blood, collected 28 days after the second AZD1222 dose. CDR3 in DNA: TGTGCCACCAGCATCCGGGAAGCTATCAATCAGCCCCAGCATTTT. Protein product: CATSIREAINQPQHF.